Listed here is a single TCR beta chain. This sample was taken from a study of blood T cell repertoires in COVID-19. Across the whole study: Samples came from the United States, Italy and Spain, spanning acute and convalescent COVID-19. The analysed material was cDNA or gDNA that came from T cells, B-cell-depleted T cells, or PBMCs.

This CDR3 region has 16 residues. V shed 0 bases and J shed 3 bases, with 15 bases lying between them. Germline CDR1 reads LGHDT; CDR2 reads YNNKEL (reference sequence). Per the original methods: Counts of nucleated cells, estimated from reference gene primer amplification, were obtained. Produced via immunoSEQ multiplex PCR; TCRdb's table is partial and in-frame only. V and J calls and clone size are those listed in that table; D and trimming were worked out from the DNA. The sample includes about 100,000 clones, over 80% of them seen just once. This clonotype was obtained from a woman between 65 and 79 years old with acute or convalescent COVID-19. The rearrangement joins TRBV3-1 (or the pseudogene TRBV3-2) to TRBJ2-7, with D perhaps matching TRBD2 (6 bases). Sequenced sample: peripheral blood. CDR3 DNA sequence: TGTGCCAGCAGCCAAGAAGGGCGAGAGGGAGGCTACGAGCAGTACTTC. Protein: CASSQEGREGGYEQYF.